The 31 T cell receptor beta chains in this list originate from one sample, sequenced in a study of T cell responses to AZD1222 COVID-19 vaccine (dated by TCRdb to about 2021). Reading the label with the study, this specimen's time point is: about 28 days (+/-7) after the second vaccine dose. Libraries were prepared through the immunoSEQ multiplex PCR assay. The clones in this table, taken by TCRdb from immuneACCESS, are in-frame only. Not every clone is retained; where verified, under half of the shortfall comes from an unresolved V gene, and the cause of the rest is unknown. This sample holds about 8,000 clones; 88% were observed only once. The ten biggest clones cover about 7.7% of the sample. The sequencing here drew on peripheral blood, taken 28 days after the second AZD1222 dose. The receptor set was obtained from an adult who received the AZD1222 COVID-19 vaccine.

V usage is TRBV7-2 and J usage is TRBJ1-1, with 8 bases identical to TRBD1. V trimming: 4 bases; J trimming: 5 bases; junction bases outside the gene matches: 3. CDR1 and CDR2 from the germline V gene are SGHTA and FQGNSA. The CDR3 contains 13 residues. This CDR3 is CASSSTGETEAFF. The CDR3 region has the DNA TGTGCCAGCAGCTCGACAGGGGAGACTGAAGCTTTCTTT.

This clone appeared once. The gene calls are TRBV5-1 and TRBJ2-1; tentative D call: TRBD2 (5 bases). Trimming cost V 4 bases and J 5 bases, with 16 bases left between them. Germline V gives CDR1 SGHRS, CDR2 YFSETQ. This CDR3 has 15 residues. The CDR3 sequence is CASSPLPGNNNEQFF. The CDR3 DNA reads as TGCGCCAGCAGCCCCCTGCCGGGAAACAACAATGAGCAGTTCTTC.

V gene TRBV7-8 combines with J gene TRBJ2-2; 12 bases fit TRBD1. The CDR3 is made up of 16 amino acids. V gave up 10 bases and J gave up 6 bases; unmatched junction bases: 12. CDR1 is SGHVS, CDR2 FQNEAQ, per germline. CDR3 region: CAIPSWGQGAPGELFF. The DNA for the CDR3 is TGTGCCATTCCGTCGTGGGGACAGGGGGCGCCCGGGGAGCTGTTTTTT.

Concerning this clone itself: One end of the junction fails to match germline, which may point to a read error. The chain couples TRBV4-1 to TRBJ1-5; the D gene is possibly TRBD1 (6 bases). This CDR3 comprises 17 residues. The V gene's germline CDR1 is MGHRA and CDR2 YSYEKL. The CDR3 protein is CASSQGSDRKGNQPQHF. The DNA of the CDR3 is TGCGCCAGCAGCCAAGGGTCGGACAGAAAGGGCAATCAGCCCCAACATTTT.

This chain uses TRBV28 with TRBJ1-2; D possibly corresponds to TRBD1 (6 bases). Germline-derived CDR1 and CDR2 are MDHEN and SYDVKM. The CDR3 sequence is 14 residues long. Trimming pared 10 bases from V and 4 bases from J, leaving 19 bases between. This chain's CDR3 is CATSRGGRFYGYTF. The CDR3 coding sequence is TGTGCCACCTCCCGAGGGGGGCGCTTCTATGGCTACACCTTC.

This chain connects TRBV5-4 to TRBJ1-4; D possibly corresponds to TRBD1 (6 bases). This CDR3 is 14 amino acids long. The germline CDR1 and CDR2 sequences are SGHNT and YYREEE (reference sequence). V dropped 4 bases and J dropped 7 bases, with 14 bases sitting between them. The CDR3 loop is CASSRGGGSEKLFF. CDR3 bases: TGTGCCAGCAGCCGAGGAGGGGGTAGTGAAAAACTGTTTTTT. Full variable domain (missing parts from reference TRBV5-4 and TRBJ1-4): ETGVTQSPTHLIKTRGQQVTLRCSSQSGHNTVSWYQQALGQGPQFIFQYYREEENGRGNFPPRFSGLQFPNYSSELNVNALELDDSALYLCASSRGGGSEKLFFGSGTQLSVL.

V usage is TRBV5-4 and J usage is TRBJ1-1; D is possibly TRBD1 (6 bases). V dropped 2 bases and J dropped 1 base, with 12 bases sitting between them. The germline CDR1 and CDR2 sequences are SGHNT and YYREEE (reference sequence). The CDR3 has 15 amino acids. The CDR3 region is CASSFGGDPNTEAFF. DNA of the CDR3: TGTGCCAGCAGCTTTGGGGGCGACCCGAACACTGAAGCTTTCTTT.

This sequence joins TRBV30 and TRBJ1-2; D is unclear. Trimming cost V 4 bases and J 7 bases, with 19 bases left between them. The CDR3 runs 14 residues. Germline assignment: CDR1 GTSNPN and CDR2 SVGIG (reference sequence). The CDR3 spells CAWTLTGLSAGYTF. CDR3 DNA: TGTGCCTGGACCCTCACGGGGTTATCAGCTGGCTACACCTTC.

The genes are TRBV11-2 and TRBJ1-2; TRBD1 agrees at 8 bases. This CDR3 is 16 amino acids long. V trimming: 1 base; J trimming: 4 bases; junction bases outside the gene matches: 8. CDR1 is SGHAT and CDR2 is FQNNGV in the germline V gene. The CDR3, as DNA: TGTGCCAGCAGCTTAGCGGGACAGGCGAGGCTCTATGGCTACACCTTC. Translating it yields CASSLAGQARLYGYTF.

The chain has TRBV29-1 and TRBJ1-4; perhaps TRBD1 as D (6 bases). Germline lookup yields CDR1 SQVTM and CDR2 ANQGSEA. The CDR3 has 12 residues. V was clipped by 4 bases and J by 8 bases, with 11 bases between them. CDR3 DNA sequence: TGCAGCGTTGCGACAGGTGCCGAAAAACTGTTTTTT. Translating it yields CSVATGAEKLFF.

V and J are TRBV5-1 and TRBJ2-3; 8 bases fit TRBD2. J lost 2 bases, V lost 9 bases, and 8 bases had no gene match. This CDR3 region has 14 residues. Germline lookup yields CDR1 SGHRS and CDR2 YFSETQ. CDR3 protein: CATHAGGYTDTQYF. In nucleotides, the CDR3 is TGCGCCACCCACGCGGGGGGATACACAGATACGCAGTATTTT.

The chain links TRBV28 to TRBJ1-2; TRBD1 aligns across 7 bases. The V and J ends lost 4 bases and 4 bases, in that order; junction bases with no gene match: 3. CDR1 and CDR2 (germline): MDHEN, SYDVKM. This CDR3 region has 13 residues. DNA for the CDR3: TGTGCCAGCAGTTCGGGACAGATCTATGGCTACACCTTC. It translates to CASSSGQIYGYTF.

The V gene is TRBV5-8, the J gene TRBJ1-2; 8 nucleotides align to TRBD1. The trim removed 1 base at V and 3 bases at J, leaving 11 bases unmatched. Germline-derived CDR1 and CDR2 are SGHTS and YDEGEE. CDR3 size: 17 residues. The CDR3, as DNA: TGTGCCAGCAGCTTGTTGGCGACAGGGGCCTTTTACTATGGCTACACCTTC. Its translation is CASSLLATGAFYYGYTF. The variable domain in full, completed from reference TRBV5-8 and TRBJ1-2, reads EAGVTQSPTHLIKTRGQQATLRCSPISGHTSVYWYQQALGLGLQFLLWYDEGEERNRGNFPPRFSGRQFPNYSSELNVNALELEDSALYLCASSLLATGAFYYGYTFGSGTRLTVV.

This rearrangement joins TRBV5-5 to TRBJ1-1; D may be TRBD1 (5 bases). V was clipped by 0 bases and J by 1 base, with 7 bases between them. This CDR3 contains 14 residues. Germline assignment: CDR1 SGHKS and CDR2 YYEKEE (reference sequence). The CDR3 DNA reads as TGTGCCAGCAGCTTGGCTGGACAGAACACTGAAGCTTTCTTT. This sequence encodes CASSLAGQNTEAFF.

This sequence joins TRBV12-3 or TRBV12-4 and TRBJ1-1, with D unclear. Trimming pared 2 bases from V and 4 bases from J, leaving 8 bases between. The CDR3 sequence is 13 residues long. CDR3: CASSLTPRTEAFF. The CDR3 nucleotides read TGTGCCAGCAGTTTAACACCTCGCACTGAAGCTTTCTTT.

The genes are TRBV5-1 and TRBJ1-4, with D possibly matching TRBD1 (6 bases). The V gene lost 2 bases and the J gene lost 8 bases, with 19 bases spanning the gap. The germline V gene encodes CDR1 SGHRS and CDR2 YFSETQ. The CDR3 covers 16 residues. CDR3 DNA sequence: TGCGCCAGCAGCTTTGGTCCTGCGGGGGCGGGAGAAAAACTGTTTTTT. Translation gives CASSFGPAGAGEKLFF.

The chain employs TRBV7-9 and TRBJ2-3; no firm D call. V was shortened by 2 bases and J by 2 bases, with 8 bases between the two germline ends. The CDR3 has 14 residues. The germline V gene encodes CDR1 SEHNR and CDR2 FQNEAQ (reference sequence). The DNA of the CDR3 is TGTGCCAGCAGCTTAAACAGTAACACAGATACGCAGTATTTT. Protein: CASSLNSNTDTQYF.

This sequence joins TRBV19 and TRBJ1-5; TRBD1 aligns across 7 bases. CDR3 length equals 15 residues. J gave up 3 bases and V 8 bases, and 10 bases lay outside the gene matches. Germline values: CDR1 LNHDA, CDR2 SQIVND (reference sequence). For the CDR3, the DNA is TGTGCCAGTTCGAAGGGGGCCCAAAACAATCAGCCCCAGCATTTT. Its protein is CASSKGAQNNQPQHF.

This clone has a single count. The junction differs from germline at one of its ends, possibly a read error. V and J are TRBV27 and TRBJ2-6; D is unclear. There are 15 residues in the CDR3. Germline CDR1 reads MNHEY; CDR2 reads SMNVEV (reference sequence). The CDR3 loop reads CASSFLGSEANVLTF. The DNA of the CDR3 is TGTGCCAGCAGTTTTCTGGGGTCTGAGGCCAACGTCCTGACTTTC.

This rearrangement joins TRBV2 to TRBJ2-3; D is undetermined. CDR3 length equals 14 residues. With 1 base removed from V and 2 bases from J, the gap between germline ends came to 7 bases. Germline V gene lookup returns CDR1 SNHLY and CDR2 FYNNEI. The CDR3 is CASSEGVATDTQYF. The CDR3 nucleotides read TGTGCCAGCAGTGAAGGGGTAGCCACAGATACGCAGTATTTT.

The V gene is TRBV30, the J gene TRBJ1-5; 8 bases fit TRBD1. The V gene's germline CDR1 is GTSNPN and CDR2 SVGIG (reference sequence). This CDR3 has 13 amino acids. The V segment lost 4 bases and the J segment 3 bases; nucleotides outside the gene matches: 2. The CDR3 coding sequence is TGTGCCTGGACAGGGGGCTTCAATCAGCCCCAGCATTTT. Protein sequence: CAWTGGFNQPQHF.

The V call is TRBV3-1 (or the pseudogene TRBV3-2), the J call TRBJ1-5, with unresolved D. Germline values: CDR1 LGHDT, CDR2 YNNKEL (reference sequence). The CDR3 runs to 13 residues. V was trimmed by 4 bases and J by 9 bases, leaving 13 bases between them. DNA of the CDR3: TGTGCCAGCAGCCCCACGCGTACTCGGCCCCAGCATTTT. This translates into CASSPTRTRPQHF.

The gene calls are TRBV7-3 and TRBJ2-3, with a weak D call TRBD1 (6 bases). V lost 5 bases to trimming and J lost 2 bases, with 26 bases between them. The CDR3 is 19 amino acids. Germline-derived CDR1 and CDR2 are SGHTA and FQGTGA. The CDR3 DNA is TGTGCCAGCAGCCTCCGAAATCCTGGGACATTTTCGAACACAGATACGCAGTATTTT. Protein: CASSLRNPGTFSNTDTQYF.

The rearrangement uses TRBV5-1 and TRBJ1-4, with D perhaps matching TRBD1 (6 bases). The CDR3 is made up of 16 amino acids. Looked up from germline, CDR1 is SGHRS and CDR2 is YFSETQ. The V and J ends lost 0 bases and 7 bases respectively, with 16 bases between them. The CDR3 protein is CASSLAPQGGGEKLFF. CDR3 bases: TGCGCCAGCAGCTTGGCCCCACAGGGTGGGGGTGAAAAACTGTTTTTT.

V is TRBV19 and J is TRBJ1-1; D is uncertain. The CDR3 is 13 amino acids. V was shortened by 6 bases and J by 4 bases, with 12 bases between the two germline ends. Germline CDR1 is LNHDA and CDR2 is SQIVND (reference sequence). The CDR3 reads CASSQYRTTEAFF. The CDR3, as DNA: TGTGCCAGTAGCCAGTACAGAACCACTGAAGCTTTCTTT.

This clone was observed once. The J gene is TRBJ2-5, the V gene TRBV3-1 (or the pseudogene TRBV3-2); perhaps D is TRBD1 or TRBD2 (6 bases each). Germline CDR1 LGHDT, CDR2 YNNKEL (reference sequence). CDR3 length: 15 amino acids. V was clipped by 4 bases and J by 2 bases, with 14 bases between them. The CDR3 DNA reads as TGTGCCAGCAGCCCCCGGGGAGGACAGCAAGAGACCCAGTACTTC. This encodes CASSPRGGQQETQYF.

The J gene is TRBJ2-7, the V gene TRBV5-1; D is undetermined. CDR3 length: 14 residues. The germline V and J ends were trimmed by 2 bases and 0 bases, with 9 bases remaining between them. Germline V gene sequence: CDR1 SGHRS, CDR2 YFSETQ. Here the CDR3 reads CASSFSGSSYEQYF. The CDR3 DNA follows: TGCGCCAGCAGCTTTTCCGGAAGCTCCTACGAGCAGTACTTC.

This clone was detected once. Here the CDR3 reads CASSPATEAFF. The CDR3 nucleotides read TGTGCCAGCAGCCCCGCCACTGAAGCTTTCTTT. The V gene is TRBV28, the J gene TRBJ1-1, with no clear D. The CDR3 has 11 residues. Germline V gene data show CDR1 as MDHEN and CDR2 as SYDVKM. The ends were cut back, 6 bases at V and 4 bases at J, with 6 bases in the middle. The full variable domain, rest sourced from reference TRBV28 and TRBJ1-1, is DVKVTQSSRYLVKRTGEKVFLECVQDMDHENMFWYRQDPGLGLRLIYFSYDVKMKEKGDIPEGYSVSREKKERFSLILESASTNQTSMYLCASSPATEAFFGQGTRLTVV.

The chain employs TRBV3-1 (or the pseudogene TRBV3-2) and TRBJ2-3, with a weak D call TRBD1 (6 bases). The germline gives CDR1 LGHDT, CDR2 YNNKEL (reference sequence). The CDR3 length is 15 residues. Trimming left V 3 bases short and J 2 bases short, with 12 bases between. CDR3 nucleotides: TGTGCCAGCAGCCATTCAGGGGATTACACAGATACGCAGTATTTT. It translates to CASSHSGDYTDTQYF.

The J gene is TRBJ2-7, the V gene TRBV19; D is unclear. The V gene's germline CDR1 is LNHDA and CDR2 SQIVND (reference sequence). This CDR3 region has 12 residues. Trimming stripped 8 bases from V and 2 bases from J, with 10 bases between. The CDR3 region has the DNA TGTGCCAGTGGTTCCACAACCTACGAGCAGTACTTC. Amino acids: CASGSTTYEQYF.

This sequence joins TRBV5-1 and TRBJ1-2; D perhaps matches TRBD1 (5 bases). V dropped 4 bases and J dropped 0 bases, with 13 bases sitting between them. CDR1 is SGHRS and CDR2 is YFSETQ in the germline V gene. This CDR3 has 15 residues. CDR3 nucleotide sequence: TGCGCCAGCAGCCACCGGGACGGGACTAACTATGGCTACACCTTC. Its protein product is CASSHRDGTNYGYTF.